The rows below give T cell receptor beta chains drawn from one sample of a study of cytomegalovirus exposure and HLA in healthy donors. TCRdb keeps only in-frame clones here, not all; method: immunoSEQ multiplex PCR. The table has under 150,000 clones, roughly two thirds seen once. Source material: PBMCs. The receptors were sampled from a woman aged 40 to 49 in good health and CMV-seronegative. The conserved cysteine and the conserved F or W are not part of the CDR3 here.

v_call cdr3_aa
TRBV28 ASSLLWRINSPLH
TRBV5-6 ASSKTGATEAF
TRBV7-9 ASSLGSGGVTDTQY
TRBV6-5 ASRSDRRTF
TRBV5-1 ASRVGLAGGQTQY
TRBV6-6 ASSDRAGYEQY
TRBV7-9 ASSPRQGRGSFTDTQY
TRBV19 ASSYRLAGYNEQF
TRBV6-1 ASSEGVRGGNTIY
TRBV10-2 ASRATSGGAETQY
TRBV25-1 ASTRQGAGANVLT
TRBV6-5 ASRAGASTADTQY
TRBV18 ASSTEYTEAF
TRBV27 ASSWTGDSPLH
TRBV6-5 ASSYGGDTEAF
TRBV4-2 ASSQEIDSGRWNTGELF
TRBV6-1 ASMLAQNQPQH
TRBV5-1 ASSPRTQNTGELF
TRBV7-6 ASSLGAGGGANVLT
TRBV6-1 ASSKGDQETQY
TRBV2 ASSELQQSAEAF
TRBV6-6 ASRASLRASGNTIY
TRBV6-5 ASSGQGNYGYT
TRBV19 ASSNRGREETQY
TRBV6-5 ASSDQGENTEAF
TRBV27 ASSPGSSSKDTQY
TRBV7-2 ASSRSTPNTEAF
TRBV7-9 ASSAGTVYGYT
TRBV2 ASSGNWAGGGETQY
TRBV2 ASRQGRDQPQH
TRBV6-1 ASSEGVAGYNSPLH
TRBV5-1 ASSLEGVAEAF
TRBV15 ATSKTGGGLAEAF
TRBV6-5 ASSSGGTEAF
TRBV11-1 ASSLDRQNSPLH
TRBV7-9 ASSPGTSGGTGELF
TRBV14 ASSQDWWSGNTEAF
TRBV29-1 SCWSRGTGSSYNEQF
TRBV4-1 ASSQEGRGHITDTQY